What follows is one TCR beta chain and its context. Here immunoSEQ multiplex PCR was the method, and the copy in TCRdb shows in-frame clones only, minus some. The sample lists around 80,000 clones, about 89% occurring once. The sample belongs to a study of technical replicates of blood from four donors. The CDR3 runs to 15 residues. The germline CDR1 and CDR2 sequences are SGHTA and FQGTGA. V was pared by 3 bases and J by 2 bases, with 6 bases of the junction left unmatched. This rearrangement joins TRBV7-3 to TRBJ2-7, with 8 nucleotides matching TRBD2. Sequencing was performed on T cells isolated from PBMCs. The source of this sequence is a human donor in good health. CDR3 sequence: CASSFRLARAYEQYF. The CDR3 DNA reads as TGTGCCAGCAGCTTTAGACTAGCGCGCGCCTACGAGCAGTACTTC.